The clone carrying this TCR beta chain was seen only once. The target antigen is unknown. Amplified TCR beta CDR3 regions came from RNA transcripts. Initially, a first-round RT-PCR of the TCR CDR3 employed the HTBI primer set. TCRdb analysed the multiplex PCR reads with MiXCR anew, one entry per CDR3 protein. The sample has approximately 100,000 distinct CDR3 sequences, around 40% seen once; the top ten hold 10% to 13%. With a duration under 2 months, the hyperthyroidism was newly diagnosed in patients aged 18 to 65. Orbital computed tomography, thyroid ultrasound, serum thyroxine and TRAb, and clinical symptoms together informed the diagnoses. This record comes from a study of T cells in Graves' hyperthyroidism and ophthalmopathy. General study points: Blood also held most thyroid clonotypes expanded beyond 0.001.

The CDR3 has 14 amino acids. Unmatched junction bases numbered 4, after V lost 2 bases and J lost 4 bases. The germline V gene has CDR1 MNHEY and CDR2 SVGAGI. The V gene is TRBV6-5, the J gene TRBJ1-1; the match to TRBD1 covers 7 bases. The sample comprised peripheral blood or thyroid tissue (not recorded which). The clonotype was recovered from a woman in her twenties or thirties with Graves' hyperthyroidism. CDR3 sequence reads: CASSYRDRSTEAFF. CDR3 coding DNA: TGTGCCAGCAGTTACCGGGACAGAAGCACTGAAGCTTTCTTT.